The rows below give T cell receptor beta chains drawn from one sample of a study of cytomegalovirus exposure and HLA in healthy donors. Sequenced by immunoSEQ multiplex PCR; TCRdb stores in-frame clones only, minus some. The sample has some 48,000 clones. Material for sequencing was PBMCs. The receptors here all came from a woman in her thirties or forties in good health and CMV-seronegative. CDR3s include the opening cysteine and the closing phenylalanine or tryptophan. The D gene is left open where the match is weak.

j_call cdr3_length d_call v_call cdr3_nt cdr3_aa
TRBJ2-2 16 TRBD2 TRBV5-1 TGCGCCAGCAGCTTGGGGCTAGCGGGGAACACCGGGGAGCTGTTTTTT CASSLGLAGNTGELFF
TRBJ1-3 12 . TRBV28 TGTGCCAGCAGCCCCCTCGGAAACACCATATATTTT CASSPLGNTIYF
TRBJ1-6 15 . TRBV9 TGTGCCAGCAGCGTAGAGGGCAGGAGGTCTTCACCCCTCCACTTT CASSVEGRRSSPLHF
TRBJ2-7 15 TRBD2 TRBV7-2 TGTGCCAGCAGCTTAGGAACTAGCGGGATCTACGAGCAGTACTTC CASSLGTSGIYEQYF
TRBJ2-5 17 . TRBV29-1 TGCAGCCTAACCACGGATAATCCGGGGAAGTCGCTCGAGACCCAGTACTTC CSLTTDNPGKSLETQYF
TRBJ2-7 11 . TRBV5-1 TGCGCCAGCAGCTCCGCCTACGAGCAGTACTTC CASSSAYEQYF
TRBJ2-5 15 . TRBV5-8 TGTGCCAGCAGCTTGCGGGTCTTGTACCAAGAGACCCAGTACTTC CASSLRVLYQETQYF
TRBJ2-2 14 . TRBV30 TGTGCCTCTGGCGGGGACGGGAACACCGGGGAGCTGTTTTTT CASGGDGNTGELFF
TRBJ1-2 16 . TRBV6-1 TGTGCCAGCAGTGAAAGGGCCGGGGCGGAGGGCTATGGCTACACCTTC CASSERAGAEGYGYTF
TRBJ2-1 11 . TRBV27 TGTGCCAGAAGTGGCGCGGGGGAGCAGTTCTTC CARSGAGEQFF
TRBJ2-5 14 . TRBV10-3 TGTGCCATCAGTGCCAAACAGGGAGTGGAGACCCAGTACTTC CAISAKQGVETQYF
TRBJ1-1 12 . TRBV23-1 TGCGCCAGCAGCCAACGTGACACTGAAGCTTTCTTT CASSQRDTEAFF
TRBJ1-2 16 . TRBV4-1 TGCGCCAGCAGCCAAGCCGAGGAGGGTTTGAACTATGGCTACACCTTC CASSQAEEGLNYGYTF
TRBJ1-2 12 . TRBV11-3 TGTGCCAGCAGCTTGTCCGAGGATGGCTACACCTTC CASSLSEDGYTF
TRBJ2-3 14 TRBD2 TRBV9 TGTGCCAGCAGCGTACGACTAGCGGGTGATACGCAGTATTTT CASSVRLAGDTQYF
TRBJ2-3 13 . TRBV5-6 TGTGCCAGCAGCTTGCCCGAGTTGGATACGCAGTATTTT CASSLPELDTQYF
TRBJ2-7 15 TRBD2 TRBV11-2 TGTGCCAGCAGTTCAAGCGGGAGTATAGGTTACGAGCAGTACTTC CASSSSGSIGYEQYF
TRBJ2-1 16 TRBD1 TRBV15 TGTGCCACCAGCAGGGGCTCCGGGACAGCTTTATTGGAGCAGTTCTTC CATSRGSGTALLEQFF
TRBJ2-7 14 . TRBV5-1 TGCGCCAGCAGCTTGGATGGCCCGGGGGACGAGCAGTACTTC CASSLDGPGDEQYF
TRBJ1-1 14 . TRBV4-1 TGCGCCAGCAGCCAAACAGGATCCGTCACTGAAGCTTTCTTT CASSQTGSVTEAFF
TRBJ1-1 11 . TRBV20-1 TGCAGTGCTAGAGATCAGGTTGAAGCTTTCTTT CSARDQVEAFF
TRBJ2-3 16 TRBD2 TRBV9 TGTGCCAGCAGCGTAGGACTAGCGGGGGGTACAGATACGCAGTATTTT CASSVGLAGGTDTQYF
TRBJ2-3 14 TRBD2 TRBV9 TGTGCCAGCAGCTGGACTAGCGGCACAGATACGCAGTATTTT CASSWTSGTDTQYF
TRBJ2-2 15 TRBD2 TRBV13 TGTGCCAGCAGCTTTTATCTAGCGGGGGGTCGGGAGCTGTTTTTT CASSFYLAGGRELFF
TRBJ2-2 13 . TRBV30 TGTGCCGAAGGGACACTGAACACCGGGGAGCTGTTTTTT CAEGTLNTGELFF
TRBJ1-4 14 . TRBV7-9 TGTGCCAGCAGCTTTACAGGAAATAATGAAAAACTGTTTTTT CASSFTGNNEKLFF
TRBJ2-3 15 TRBD2 TRBV5-1 TGCGCCAGCAGCCTGGCGGGGGACTTCACAGATAAGCAGTATTTT CASSLAGDFTDKQYF
TRBJ1-6 18 TRBD1 TRBV9 TGTGCCAGCAGCGCTCGGGGACAGGGGGGATCAGATAATTCACCCCTCCACTTT CASSARGQGGSDNSPLHF
TRBJ1-2 15 . TRBV7-3 TGTGCCAGCAGCCCCCGGGGGGGAGATCTGGATGGCTACACCTTC CASSPRGGDLDGYTF
TRBJ2-5 15 TRBD1 TRBV25-1 TGTGCCAGCAGTGATACCACAGGGGGCTTGGAGACCCAGTACTTC CASSDTTGGLETQYF
TRBJ2-3 16 . TRBV6-5 TGTGCCAGCAGTTACTCCGTTGGGGAGCGGACAGATACGCAGTATTTT CASSYSVGERTDTQYF
TRBJ1-2 13 . TRBV18 TGTGCCAGCTCGCGCGACACCAACTATGGCTACACCTTC CASSRDTNYGYTF
TRBJ1-1 15 . TRBV18 TGTGCCAGCTCACCAACGGGACTCCTGAACACTGAAGCTTTCTTT CASSPTGLLNTEAFF
TRBJ1-2 15 . TRBV9 TGTGCCAGCAGCGCCTCCGGCAGGGGTAACTATGGCTACACCTTC CASSASGRGNYGYTF
TRBJ1-1 12 . TRBV5-1 TGCGCCAGCAGCTTGGAACAGGGTCGACTTTTCTTT CASSLEQGRLFF
TRBJ2-3 16 TRBD1 TRBV7-9 TGTGCCAGCAGCTCGAGGACAGGGGGATTCACAGATACGCAGTATTTT CASSSRTGGFTDTQYF
TRBJ2-2 15 TRBD2 TRBV18 TGTGCCAGCTCACCACTAGCGGGCCACACCGGGGAGCTGTTTTTT CASSPLAGHTGELFF
TRBJ2-5 11 . TRBV2 TGTGCCAGCAGTCCAGCGGAGACCCAGTACTTC CASSPAETQYF
TRBJ1-1 14 . TRBV9 TGTGCCAGCAGCGTAGTTAGTGTTGAGGTGAGAGCTTTCTTT CASSVVSVEVRAFF
TRBJ1-4 14 . TRBV5-4 TGTGCCAGCAGCTTGCTGACAGATAATGAAAAACTGTTTTTT CASSLLTDNEKLFF
TRBJ2-1 15 TRBD2 TRBV5-6 TGTGCCAGCAGCTTGGGGCTAGCGGCCTACAATGAGCAGTTCTTC CASSLGLAAYNEQFF
TRBJ2-5 16 . TRBV5-6 TGTGCCAGCAGCTTGGGGGTTTCCGGGGGACAAGAGACCCAGTACTTC CASSLGVSGGQETQYF
TRBJ1-2 15 . TRBV28 TGTGCCAGCAGTTCCCAGCTCGACAGAAACTATGGCTACACCTTC CASSSQLDRNYGYTF
TRBJ2-1 15 TRBD2 TRBV19 TGTGCCAGTAGCTACGGGACTAGCGGAAACAATGAGCAGTTCTTC CASSYGTSGNNEQFF
TRBJ2-3 14 TRBD2 TRBV10-3 TGTGCCATCAGTAGACTAGCGGGAGGGGATACGCAGTATTTT CAISRLAGGDTQYF
TRBJ2-3 16 . TRBV4-2 TGTGCCAGCAGCCTGGGAGCACGGGGGACCACAGATACGCAGTATTTT CASSLGARGTTDTQYF
TRBJ1-4 13 . TRBV5-4 TGTGCCAGCAGCTCCACGGGGAATGAAAAACTGTTTTTT CASSSTGNEKLFF
TRBJ2-2 15 . TRBV4-2 TGTGCCAGCAGCCAAGGGGACAAGAACACCGGGGAGCTGTTTTTT CASSQGDKNTGELFF
TRBJ2-2 14 TRBD1 TRBV5-1 TGCGCCAGCAGCTTGGGACAGGGGACCGGGGAGCTGTTTTTT CASSLGQGTGELFF
TRBJ1-2 13 . TRBV28 TGTGCCAGCAGTACCCCCCGGAGTTATGGCTACACCTTC CASSTPRSYGYTF
TRBJ1-1 14 TRBD1 TRBV5-1 TGCGCCAGCAATCCCGGGACAGAGGGCACTGAAGCTTTCTTT CASNPGTEGTEAFF
TRBJ1-1 15 TRBD1 TRBV5-1 TGCGCCAGCACCAGCCAGGGACAGGGAAACACTGAAGCTTTCTTT CASTSQGQGNTEAFF
TRBJ2-7 13 . TRBV11-3 TGTGCCAGCAGCCCTCCGAGCTCCTACGAGCAGTACTTC CASSPPSSYEQYF
TRBJ1-1 14 TRBD1 TRBV10-3 TGTGCCATCAGTGTCCGGGACAGTGGCGCTGAAGCTTTCTTT CAISVRDSGAEAFF
TRBJ2-3 14 TRBD2 TRBV2 TGTGCCAGCAACGACGGGAGGTTCACAGATACGCAGTATTTT CASNDGRFTDTQYF